These 12 T cell receptor beta chains came from one sample sequenced in a study of blood T cell repertoires in COVID-19. Only in-frame clones appear in the TCRdb table, and some are missing; sequencing was by immunoSEQ multiplex PCR. Of roughly 30,000 clones listed, approximately 67% were seen once; the top ten hold roughly a sixth. Sequences were obtained from peripheral blood. These receptor sequences come from a human donor in a cohort sampled during active COVID-19.

The J gene is TRBJ1-2, the V gene TRBV19, with D hard to call. The ends were cut back, 0 bases at V and 2 bases at J, with 10 bases in the middle. Germline V lookup: CDR1 LNHDA, CDR2 SQIVND (reference sequence). The CDR3 has 15 amino acids. The CDR3 DNA reads TGTGCCAGTAGTATAGATCATAGAGGGAACTATGGCTACACCTTC. It yields the protein CASSIDHRGNYGYTF.

This clone is labeled as medium-sized (0.01 to 0.1%). The chain has TRBV14 and TRBJ1-1, with no clear D. The CDR3 runs to 13 residues. CDR1 SGHDN and CDR2 FVKESK come from the germline V gene. The V gene lost 2 bases and the J gene lost 3 bases, with 7 bases spanning the gap. CDR3 DNA: TGTGCCAGCAGCCAACAGGATTACACTGAAGCTTTCTTT. It yields the protein CASSQQDYTEAFF.

The rearrangement joins TRBV12-3 or TRBV12-4 to TRBJ1-2, with 8 bases matching TRBD1. The J segment lost 4 bases and the V segment lost 6 bases, leaving 4 bases of the junction unmatched. The CDR3 covers 13 residues. CDR3: CASSPGGSYGYTF. In DNA form, the CDR3 reads TGTGCCAGCAGCCCAGGGGGCAGCTATGGCTACACCTTC.

V gene TRBV25-1 combines with J gene TRBJ2-2; 7 bases are shared with TRBD2. Germline loops: CDR1 MGHDK, CDR2 SYGVNS. The trim removed 5 bases at V and 5 bases at J, leaving 8 bases unmatched. The CDR3 covers 15 residues. The chain's CDR3 is CASSSRTSRTGELFF. The DNA for the CDR3 is TGTGCCAGCAGTAGTAGGACTAGTCGAACCGGGGAGCTGTTTTTT.

The rearrangement uses TRBV28 and TRBJ1-2, with 9 positions matching TRBD1. In germline, CDR1 is MDHEN, CDR2 SYDVKM. J was trimmed by 7 bases and V by 6 bases; bases with no gene match: 9. The CDR3 totals 14 residues. The CDR3: CASSSTGQGGGYTF. CDR3 nucleotide sequence: TGTGCCAGCAGCTCTACGGGACAGGGCGGTGGCTACACCTTC.

The rearrangement joins TRBV3-1 (or the pseudogene TRBV3-2) to TRBJ2-2, with D unclear. CDR1 and CDR2 (germline): LGHDT, YNNKEL (reference sequence). This CDR3 contains 12 residues. V was cut by 4 bases and J by 7 bases, with 7 bases left in between. DNA of the CDR3: TGTGCCAGCAGCCTGCTCGGCGGGGAGCTGTTTTTT. Residues: CASSLLGGELFF.

The V call is TRBV6-1, the J call TRBJ2-7, with D maybe TRBD2 (5 bases). Trimming removed 3 bases at V and 2 bases at J, with 11 bases between. The CDR3 covers 14 residues. Germline assignment: CDR1 MNHNS and CDR2 SASEGT. For the CDR3, the DNA is TGTGCCAGCAGTGATCATGGAGGCACCTACGAGCAGTACTTC. It translates to CASSDHGGTYEQYF.

This chain links TRBV5-4 with TRBJ2-5; 12 nucleotides match TRBD2. V gave up 3 bases and J gave up 5 bases; unmatched junction bases: 5. The CDR3 runs 15 residues. Per the germline V gene, CDR1 is SGHNT and CDR2 is YYREEE (reference sequence). CDR3 nucleotide sequence: TGTGCCAGCAGCTCGACTAGCGGGAGTTTTGAGACCCAGTACTTC. Translating gives CASSSTSGSFETQYF. Full variable domain (outside the CDR3, taken from reference TRBV5-4 and TRBJ2-5): ETGVTQSPTHLIKTRGQQVTLRCSSQSGHNTVSWYQQALGQGPQFIFQYYREEENGRGNFPPRFSGLQFPNYSSELNVNALELDDSALYLCASSSTSGSFETQYFGPGTRLLVL.

The rearrangement links TRBV7-9 to TRBJ2-1; 7 nucleotides agree with TRBD2. Germline V gene sequence: CDR1 SEHNR, CDR2 FQNEAQ (reference sequence). The CDR3 totals 17 residues. V shed 4 bases, J shed 0 bases, and the junction held 9 bases outside the gene matches. The CDR3 loop is CASSSVSGQVSYNEQFF. The CDR3 region has the DNA TGTGCCAGCAGCTCGGTTAGCGGGCAAGTCTCCTACAATGAGCAGTTCTTC.

The rearrangement uses TRBV27 and TRBJ2-2, with 8 bases that match TRBD1. Trimming at V came to 5 bases and at J to 6 bases, leaving 11 bases not matched to a gene. Per germline, CDR1 MNHEY and CDR2 SMNVEV (reference sequence). This CDR3 comprises 16 residues. The CDR3 spells CASSNQGQGFAGELFF. DNA for the CDR3: TGTGCCAGCAGTAACCAAGGACAGGGCTTCGCCGGGGAGCTGTTTTTT.

The rearrangement uses TRBV24-1 and TRBJ2-2; 12 bases align to TRBD1. The CDR3 is made up of 18 amino acids. V lost 5 bases, J lost 2 bases, and 8 bases stayed unmatched. Germline CDR1 KGHDR, CDR2 SFDVKD. The CDR3 nucleotides are TGTGCCACCAGTGGGGAGTGGGACAGGGGGCCCAACACCGGGGAGCTGTTTTTT. Protein sequence: CATSGEWDRGPNTGELFF.

This sequence joins TRBV2 and TRBJ2-2, with D maybe TRBD2 (6 bases). CDR3 length equals 14 residues. V shed 6 bases and J shed 5 bases, with 13 bases lying between them. Germline CDR1 SNHLY, CDR2 FYNNEI. CDR3 coding DNA: TGTGCCAGCAGGGGTTTTCGGGGGACCGGGGAGCTGTTTTTT. Translation gives CASRGFRGTGELFF.